These T cell receptor beta chains were read from a single sample in a study of memory B cells and T cells in multiple sclerosis. These receptors' targets are unknown. Sequencing was performed with immunoSEQ multiplex PCR; in TCRdb, only in-frame clones are kept and a portion is missing. This table has 40,000 to 50,000 clones, around 80% appearing once. The sample consisted of PBMCs from blood kept in culture. Receptors were obtained from a human donor with multiple sclerosis. The CDR3 runs from the conserved cysteine through the conserved F or W. A D gene is named only where the DNA matches it firmly. The size field is filled for only some rows; it gives once, few, many or a size class.

d_call clone_size cdr3_length j_call v_call cdr3_nt cdr3_aa
. . 15 TRBJ2-6 TRBV15 TGTGCCACCAGTTCAGGGCACTCTGGGGCCAACGTCCTGACTTTC CATSSGHSGANVLTF
TRBD1 . 14 TRBJ2-2 TRBV4-1 TGCGCCAGCAGCCAAAGGGGGCTCACCGGGGAGCTGTTTTTT CASSQRGLTGELFF
TRBD1 . 14 TRBJ1-6 TRBV28 TGTGCCAGCAGACCTACATCAGGGGGAACTCCCCTCCACTTT CASRPTSGGTPLHF
TRBD1 . 18 TRBJ1-1 TRBV9 TGTGCCAGCAGCGCGTCATCCTCGGACAGGGGGGGAAGGACTGAAGCTTTCTTT CASSASSSDRGGRTEAFF
TRBD1 . 16 TRBJ2-1 TRBV11-3 TGTGCCAGCAGCTTAGGGGGACAGGGGGCGTATAATGAGCAGTTCTTC CASSLGGQGAYNEQFF
. . 13 TRBJ1-5 TRBV7-6 TGTGCCAGCAGCTTTAACGAGGATCAGCCCCAGCATTTT CASSFNEDQPQHF
. . 14 TRBJ1-6 TRBV5-8 TGTGCCAGCAAGTCCGGGACAAAGGAGTCACCCCTCCACTTT CASKSGTKESPLHF
. . 13 TRBJ2-1 TRBV5-5 TGTGCCAGCAGCCTCGCGTCCAATAACCTTCAGTTCTTC CASSLASNNLQFF
. . 14 TRBJ1-1 TRBV7-2 TGTGCCAGCAGCCGGCGGACGGGGAACACTGAAGCTTTCTTT CASSRRTGNTEAFF
. . 15 TRBJ2-7 TRBV7-8 TGTGCCAGGGGGGAAACAGGGAAGACTTCCTACGAGCAGTACTTC CARGETGKTSYEQYF
. . 12 TRBJ1-4 TRBV30 TGTGCCTGGAGTTATAGGGATGAAAAACTGTTTTTT CAWSYRDEKLFF
. . 15 TRBJ2-2 TRBV5-1 TGCGCCAGCAGACCGGCTGGGGGGGCGACCGGGGAGCTGTTTTTT CASRPAGGATGELFF
TRBD1 . 17 TRBJ1-5 TRBV19 TGTGCCAGTAGTCCGCCACAGGGGAGGTATTGGGATCAGCCCCAGCATTTT CASSPPQGRYWDQPQHF
. . 14 TRBJ1-1 TRBV11-2 TGTGCCAGCAGCTTAGTAGCAGGGGAGACTGAAGCTTTCTTT CASSLVAGETEAFF
. few 14 TRBJ2-1 TRBV5-1 TGCGCCAGCAGCTCGACAGCCTACTACAATGAGCAGTTCTTC CASSSTAYYNEQFF
. . 15 TRBJ1-4 TRBV15 TGTGCCACCAGCGGGACGGGGCAATCTTATGAAAAACTGTTTTTT CATSGTGQSYEKLFF
TRBD1 . 18 TRBJ2-1 TRBV9 TGTGCCAGCAGCCCCACAACCTCCGGGACAGGGCTATACAATGAGCAGTTCTTC CASSPTTSGTGLYNEQFF
TRBD1 . 15 TRBJ1-5 TRBV15 TGTGCCACCAGCCAGACAGGGTCGGGCAATCAGCCCCAGCATTTT CATSQTGSGNQPQHF
. . 13 TRBJ2-7 TRBV7-3 TGTGCCAGCAGCTTATGGCAGGGAGGCGAGCAGTACTTC CASSLWQGGEQYF
TRBD1 . 15 TRBJ1-6 TRBV7-9 TGTGCCAGCAGCCCCCAGGGGGGGGAAAATTCACCCCTCCACTTT CASSPQGGENSPLHF
TRBD2 . 14 TRBJ2-2 TRBV4-1 TGCGCCAGCAGGGCTAGCGGGTTGGGCGGGGAGCTGTTTTTT CASRASGLGGELFF
TRBD1 . 16 TRBJ2-1 TRBV4-2 TGTGCCAGCAGCCAAGAAGGCACAGGGGTAGGGAATGAGCAGTTCTTC CASSQEGTGVGNEQFF
. . 13 TRBJ2-5 TRBV11-3 TGTGCCAGCAGCCGAGGACCTCAAGAGACCCAGTACTTC CASSRGPQETQYF
TRBD2 . 15 TRBJ2-7 TRBV6-5 TGTGCCAGCAGTACCCCGAGGGAGGGGTACTACGAGCAGTACTTC CASSTPREGYYEQYF
TRBD1 . 16 TRBJ1-5 TRBV4-1 TGCGCCAGCAGCCCAGGGGGTGGGAATAGCAATCAGCCCCAGCATTTT CASSPGGGNSNQPQHF
TRBD2 . 16 TRBJ2-3 TRBV18 TGTGCCAGCTCACCGCGGACTAGCGGGGGGGGAGATACGCAGTATTTT CASSPRTSGGGDTQYF
. . 13 TRBJ2-7 TRBV13 TGTGCCAGCAGCTTAGGCAGAACCTACGAGCAGTACTTC CASSLGRTYEQYF
. . 16 TRBJ2-3 TRBV5-1 TGCGCCAGCAGCTTGGGGGGTCAGAGAGGGACAGATACGCAGTATTTT CASSLGGQRGTDTQYF
TRBD1 . 14 TRBJ1-5 TRBV30 TGTGCCTGGAGTAAAACAGGGGTCAATCAGCCCCAGCATTTT CAWSKTGVNQPQHF
. . 14 TRBJ2-7 TRBV27 TGTGCCAGCAGTTTCCGGGGGCAGTTCTACGAGCAGTACTTC CASSFRGQFYEQYF
TRBD2 . 13 TRBJ2-1 TRBV5-8 TGTGCCAGCCCCAGGACTAGTTACAATGAGCAGTTCTTC CASPRTSYNEQFF
. . 15 TRBJ1-4 TRBV6-6 TGTGCCAGCAGTTACGGCGCAGGACTGGGCGAAAAACTGTTTTTT CASSYGAGLGEKLFF
TRBD1 . 14 TRBJ1-2 TRBV10-3 TGTGCCATCAGAGCGGACAGGGGAGATTTCGGCTACACCTTC CAIRADRGDFGYTF
. once 16 TRBJ2-2 TRBV4-3 TGCGCCAGCAGCCAAGAACCAGCGACGAACACCGGGGAGCTGTTTTTT CASSQEPATNTGELFF
. . 16 TRBJ1-4 TRBV18 TGTGCCAGCTCACCACGAATAAGTGGGGGTGGTGAAAAACTGTTTTTT CASSPRISGGGEKLFF
. . 15 TRBJ1-1 TRBV18 TGTGCCAGCTCCCCCCTCGGGGGTCCCGACACTGAAGCTTTCTTT CASSPLGGPDTEAFF
. . 14 TRBJ2-7 TRBV27 TGTGCCAGCAGTTTTATCGGGACCTCCTACGAGCAGTACTTC CASSFIGTSYEQYF
. . 18 TRBJ1-1 TRBV18 TGTGCCAGCTCACCACCGAACAGCGTGGAACAGAGGAACACTGAAGCTTTCTTT CASSPPNSVEQRNTEAFF
. . 14 TRBJ1-1 TRBV27 TGTGCCAGCAGTTTATCGTATGGGTCCACTGAAGCTTTCTTT CASSLSYGSTEAFF
TRBD1 once 15 TRBJ1-1 TRBV29-1 TGCAGCGTTGACCCTACTTCAGGGGGTAGCACTGAAGCTTTCTTT CSVDPTSGGSTEAFF
. . 15 TRBJ1-2 TRBV6-5 TGTGCCAGCAGTTACGGGGCAGGAAACTCCTATGGCTACACCTTC CASSYGAGNSYGYTF